These 31 T cell receptor beta chains were sequenced from one sample in a study of blood T cell repertoires in COVID-19. Some clones are missing from TCRdb's copy, which holds only in-frame ones; the method was immunoSEQ multiplex PCR. The table has a few hundred thousand clones, around 88% seen once. What was sequenced was peripheral blood. These receptors were taken from a man aged 25-40 years with acute or convalescent COVID-19.

The chain links TRBV5-1 to TRBJ2-1, with 10 nucleotides matching TRBD2. The V gene's germline CDR1 is SGHRS and CDR2 YFSETQ. Trimming cost V 4 bases and J 5 bases; bases outside gene matches: 6. The CDR3 contains 15 residues. The CDR3 DNA follows: TGCGCCAGCAGCAGGGGACTAGCGTTTAACAATGAGCAGTTCTTC. Its protein is CASSRGLAFNNEQFF. The variable domain in full, completed from reference TRBV5-1 and TRBJ2-1, reads KAGVTQTPRYLIKTRGQQVTLSCSPISGHRSVSWYQQTPGQGLQFLFEYFSETQRNKGNFPGRFSGRQFSNSRSEMNVSTLELGDSALYLCASSRGLAFNNEQFFGPGTRLTVL.

The rearrangement links TRBV28 to TRBJ2-3, with 8 bases that match TRBD2. The J segment lost 7 bases and the V segment lost 10 bases, leaving 19 bases of the junction unmatched. The V gene's germline CDR1 is MDHEN and CDR2 SYDVKM. The CDR3 totals 16 residues. CDR3 residues: CATSVLKREPPYTQYF. The DNA for the CDR3 is TGTGCCACCAGCGTCCTTAAGCGGGAGCCACCTTATACGCAGTATTTT.

The chain joins TRBV7-9 to TRBJ1-2, with 7 bases aligning to TRBD1. CDR1 SEHNR and CDR2 FQNEAQ come from the germline V gene (reference sequence). Trimming took 3 bases from V and 7 from J; bases not matched to a gene: 8. The CDR3 runs to 14 residues. CDR3 DNA sequence: TGTGCCAGCAGCTTGGGGGACAGCATTTTTGGCTACACCTTC. This gives the protein CASSLGDSIFGYTF.

V gene TRBV7-2 combines with J gene TRBJ1-5; 12 nucleotides match TRBD1. The CDR3 spans 16 residues. The germline V gene encodes CDR1 SGHTA and CDR2 FQGNSA. V lost 6 bases to trimming and J lost 7 bases; unmatched junction nucleotides: 10. CDR3 in DNA: TGTGCCAGCAGTTATTCCGGGACAGGGGGCGTACAGCCCCAGCATTTT. The encoded protein is CASSYSGTGGVQPQHF.

V is TRBV7-9 and J is TRBJ2-1; 7 bases are shared with TRBD2. The CDR3 runs 19 residues. CDR1 and CDR2 from the germline V gene are SEHNR and FQNEAQ (reference sequence). With 5 bases clipped from V and 0 bases from J, the junction kept 16 bases outside the gene matches. Here the CDR3 reads CASSQTLPSGLSSYNEQFF. CDR3 coding DNA: TGTGCCAGCAGCCAGACTTTACCTAGCGGATTAAGCTCCTACAATGAGCAGTTCTTC.

The rearrangement uses TRBV28 and TRBJ1-2; the match to TRBD1 covers 9 bases. Trimming cost V 6 bases and J 6 bases; bases outside gene matches: 5. Germline loops: CDR1 MDHEN, CDR2 SYDVKM. The CDR3 spans 13 residues. The CDR3 is CASRRDRVDGYTF. The CDR3 DNA follows: TGTGCCAGCAGACGGGACAGGGTGGATGGCTACACCTTC.

The chain combines TRBV28 with TRBJ2-1, with TRBD2 matching 11 bases. J was trimmed by 9 bases and V by 4 bases; bases with no gene match: 11. CDR1 and CDR2 from the germline V gene are MDHEN and SYDVKM. CDR3 length: 16 residues. DNA of the CDR3: TGTGCCAGCAGTTGGGTTAGTTCTAGCGGGAGGACTGAGCAGTTCTTC. This sequence encodes CASSWVSSSGRTEQFF. Filled out from reference TRBV28 and TRBJ2-1, the complete variable domain reads DVKVTQSSRYLVKRTGEKVFLECVQDMDHENMFWYRQDPGLGLRLIYFSYDVKMKEKGDIPEGYSVSREKKERFSLILESASTNQTSMYLCASSWVSSSGRTEQFFGPGTRLTVL.

V is TRBV19 and J is TRBJ1-3; tentative D call: TRBD1 (5 bases). CDR3 length equals 19 residues. Trimming cost V 3 bases and J 7 bases, with 28 bases left between them. Per germline, CDR1 LNHDA and CDR2 SQIVND (reference sequence). CDR3 nucleotides: TGTGCCAGTAGTATTGGCGGGCTTGGGGGGTTTTACTCTCGGAACACCATATATTTT. Residues: CASSIGGLGGFYSRNTIYF.

This clone was detected only a few times. The chain couples TRBV5-1 to TRBJ1-2; D unclear. Germline-derived CDR1 and CDR2 are SGHRS and YFSETQ. There are 17 residues in the CDR3. Trimming took off 0 bases at V and 3 bases at J, with 18 bases between the two ends. This CDR3 is CASSLVGSGVVDYGYTF. CDR3 DNA sequence: TGCGCCAGCAGCTTGGTCGGGAGCGGGGTTGTTGACTATGGCTACACCTTC.

The DNA of the CDR3 is TGTGCCAGCGGCGGACAGCCAGCTGGCTACACCTTC. Its translation: CASGGQPAGYTF. This chain joins TRBV28 and TRBJ1-2, with a possible D match to TRBD1 (6 bases). The CDR3 extends over 12 amino acids. With 8 bases removed from V and 7 bases from J, the gap between germline ends came to 14 bases. From germline, CDR1 is MDHEN and CDR2 SYDVKM.

The rearrangement joins TRBV5-8 to TRBJ2-1, with D hard to call. This CDR3 comprises 14 residues. The germline CDR1 and CDR2 sequences are SGHTS and YDEGEE. The V end was cut by 2 bases, the J end by 0 bases, with 6 bases between. The CDR3 DNA sequence: TGTGCCAGCAGCTTATGGAGCTCCTACAATGAGCAGTTCTTC. Residues: CASSLWSSYNEQFF.

The chain recombines TRBV28 with TRBJ1-4; tentative D call: TRBD1 (5 bases). This CDR3 has 16 residues. Trimming pared 5 bases from V and 3 bases from J, leaving 16 bases between. Germline V gene lookup returns CDR1 MDHEN and CDR2 SYDVKM. CDR3 DNA: TGTGCCAGCAGTCCTGAGTCAGGGCTATCTAATGAAAAACTGTTTTTT. Its translation: CASSPESGLSNEKLFF.

The chain couples TRBV2 to TRBJ2-3; 12 bases map to TRBD2. The V and J ends lost 7 bases and 4 bases, in that order; junction bases with no gene match: 12. Germline V gene lookup returns CDR1 SNHLY and CDR2 FYNNEI. The CDR3 totals 17 residues. The CDR3 nucleotides are TGTGCCAGCACATATCCCGCTAGCGGGAGGGCTTCAGATACGCAGTATTTT. Encoded protein: CASTYPASGRASDTQYF.

This clone was counted only a few times. The chain uses TRBV6-2 or TRBV6-3 and TRBJ1-1, with D possibly matching TRBD1 (5 bases). CDR3 size: 14 residues. V was cut by 4 bases and J by 2 bases, with 11 bases left in between. Germline CDR1 reads MNHEY; CDR2 reads SVGEGT. CDR3 nucleotides: TGTGCCAGCAGTTTAGCAGGGATAAACACTGAAGCTTTCTTT. This translates into CASSLAGINTEAFF.

The gene calls are TRBV5-6 and TRBJ1-2; D is undetermined. Trimming removed 0 bases from V and 3 bases from J, with 6 bases in between. The CDR3 consists of 13 residues. Germline V gene lookup returns CDR1 SGHDT and CDR2 YYEEEE. The CDR3 DNA reads TGTGCCAGCAGCTTGGGAGGAGACTATGGCTACACCTTC. Translating gives CASSLGGDYGYTF.

The DNA of the CDR3 is TGCGCCAGCAGCTTGGGACGGGACAGGGGGTATATGAACACTGAAGCTTTCTTT. Translation: CASSLGRDRGYMNTEAFF. V is TRBV5-1 and J is TRBJ1-1, with 11 nucleotides matching TRBD1. The ends lost 0 bases at V and 0 bases at J; junction bases unmatched: 7. There are 18 residues in the CDR3. Germline V CDR1 and CDR2: SGHRS, YFSETQ.

The chain recombines TRBV18 with TRBJ1-1, with D hard to call. Germline lookup yields CDR1 KGHSH and CDR2 LQKENI. This CDR3 is 12 amino acids long. Between the trimmed V and J ends, which lost 1 base and 5 bases, there was a span of 5 bases. The CDR3 DNA follows: TGTGCCAGCTCACCACAACAGACTGAAGCTTTCTTT. It is translated as CASSPQQTEAFF.

Notes on this clone: The junction differs from germline at one of its ends, possibly a read error. This sequence joins TRBV7-7 and TRBJ2-5, with 9 nucleotides matching TRBD1. The CDR3 is made up of 14 amino acids. Per the germline V gene, CDR1 is SSHAT and CDR2 is FNYEAQ (reference sequence). CDR3 region: CASSFTGTGETQYF. CDR3 sequence (DNA): TGTGCTAGCAGCTTTACCGGGACAGGGGAGACCCAGTACTTC. The entire variable domain, with the rest obtained from reference TRBV7-7 and TRBJ2-5, is as follows: GAGVSQSPRYKVTKRGQDVTLRCDPISSHATLYWYQQALGQGPEFLTYFNYEAQPDKSGLPSDRFSAERPEGSISTLTIQRTEQRDSAMYRCASSFTGTGETQYFGPGTRLLVL.

This sequence joins TRBV12-5 and TRBJ1-6, with a possible D match to TRBD1 (6 bases). Trimming cost V 1 base and J 9 bases, with 16 bases left between them. The germline V gene has CDR1 LGHNT and CDR2 FRNRAP. This CDR3 is built from 16 residues. CDR3 amino acids: CASGLGATGVGSPLHF. The CDR3 DNA reads TGTGCTAGTGGTTTGGGGGCGACAGGCGTTGGTTCACCCCTCCACTTT.

This chain joins TRBV7-9 and TRBJ2-1; 7 bases agree with TRBD2. The CDR3 runs 14 residues. V was pared by 5 bases and J by 7 bases, with 8 bases of the junction left unmatched. Germline V gene sequence: CDR1 SEHNR, CDR2 FQNEAQ (reference sequence). Here the CDR3 reads CASSRVGGGNEQFF. The DNA for the CDR3 is TGTGCCAGCAGCCGAGTGGGCGGGGGAAATGAGCAGTTCTTC.

This rearrangement joins TRBV7-8 to TRBJ2-1; 10 nucleotides line up with TRBD2. Germline assignment: CDR1 SGHVS and CDR2 FQNEAQ. Losses at the gene ends were 1 base for V and 0 bases for J; bases not matched to a gene: 3. The CDR3 spans 17 residues. The CDR3 reads CASSLVLAGGSYNEQFF. The CDR3, as DNA: TGTGCCAGCAGCTTAGTATTAGCGGGAGGCTCCTACAATGAGCAGTTCTTC. The full variable domain, completed using reference TRBV7-8 and TRBJ2-1, is GAGVSQSPRYKVAKRGQDVALRCDPISGHVSLFWYQQALGQGPEFLTYFQNEAQLDKSGLPSDRFFAERPEGSVSTLKIQRTQQEDSAVYLCASSLVLAGGSYNEQFFGPGTRLTVL.

This chain links TRBV6-5 with TRBJ2-5; D not resolved. Trimming removed 5 bases from V and 4 bases from J, with 11 bases in between. Germline V lookup: CDR1 MNHEY, CDR2 SVGAGI. The CDR3 is 13 amino acids. This CDR3 is CASSHPTGETQYF. In nucleotides, the CDR3 is TGTGCCAGCAGTCATCCAACGGGAGAGACCCAGTACTTC.

This chain connects TRBV11-3 to TRBJ2-2, with 9 bases matching TRBD2. Germline V gene lookup returns CDR1 SGHNT and CDR2 YENEEA. The CDR3 is 15 residues long. V lost 5 bases and J lost 7; bases outside the gene matches: 8. The CDR3 is CASSPGLAVVGELFF. The CDR3 coding sequence is TGTGCCAGCAGCCCGGGACTAGCCGTAGTCGGGGAGCTGTTTTTT. Together with reference TRBV11-3 and TRBJ2-2, the CDR3 gives the full variable domain: EAGVVQSPRYKIIEKKQPVAFWCNPISGHNTLYWYLQNLGQGPELLIRYENEEAVDDSQLPKDRFSAERLKGVDSTLKIQPAELGDSAVYLCASSPGLAVVGELFFGEGSRLTVL.

The V gene is TRBV28, the J gene TRBJ1-5, with 9 bases that match TRBD1. This CDR3 comprises 14 residues. From germline, CDR1 is MDHEN and CDR2 SYDVKM. V dropped 5 bases and J dropped 6; count of bases not matched to a gene: 5. CDR3 loop: CASSTGGEGQPQHF. The CDR3 nucleotides are TGTGCCAGCAGTACAGGGGGCGAGGGTCAGCCCCAGCATTTT. Supplemented by reference TRBV28 and TRBJ1-5, the full variable domain reads DVKVTQSSRYLVKRTGEKVFLECVQDMDHENMFWYRQDPGLGLRLIYFSYDVKMKEKGDIPEGYSVSREKKERFSLILESASTNQTSMYLCASSTGGEGQPQHFGDGTRLSIL.

This chain links TRBV4-1 with TRBJ2-3; D not certain. CDR1 and CDR2 from the germline V gene are MGHRA and YSYEKL. V dropped 1 base and J dropped 1 base, with 6 bases sitting between them. The CDR3 runs to 14 residues. The CDR3 nucleotides read TGCGCCAGCAGCCAAGTGGCGGGCACAGATACGCAGTATTTT. The encoded protein is CASSQVAGTDTQYF.

The V and J genes are TRBV28 and TRBJ1-2; a weak D match, TRBD1 (5 bases). The CDR3 has 16 amino acids. The V end lost 8 bases, the J end lost 4 bases, and 23 bases lay between the germline ends. In germline, CDR1 is MDHEN, CDR2 SYDVKM. CDR3 protein: CASLQTLGGGVYGYTF. Here the CDR3 DNA reads TGTGCCAGCCTACAAACCCTCGGGGGAGGGGTCTATGGCTACACCTTC.

The chain employs TRBV11-3 and TRBJ1-3; 8 bases fit TRBD1. The V and J ends lost 1 base and 2 bases, in that order; junction bases with no gene match: 10. This CDR3 is 18 amino acids long. Germline CDR1 reads SGHNT; CDR2 reads YENEEA. The DNA for the CDR3 is TGTGCCAGCAGCTTAGGGGGCGACAGGGGACATCCTGGAAACACCATATATTTT. This sequence encodes CASSLGGDRGHPGNTIYF.

The genes are TRBV29-1 and TRBJ2-7; 8 positions agree with TRBD1. The CDR3 runs to 11 residues. V shed 6 bases, J shed 4 bases, and the junction held 2 bases outside the gene matches. The germline V gene has CDR1 SQVTM and CDR2 ANQGSEA. The CDR3 loop is CSVGQAYEQYF. The CDR3 nucleotides are TGCAGCGTGGGACAGGCATACGAGCAGTACTTC.

J is TRBJ1-5 and V is TRBV19, with 8 positions matching TRBD1. V shed 7 bases, J shed 4 bases, and the junction held 6 bases outside the gene matches. This CDR3 is built from 14 residues. The germline gives CDR1 LNHDA, CDR2 SQIVND (reference sequence). The CDR3 protein is CASTPTGVNQPQHF. DNA for the CDR3: TGTGCCAGTACCCCGACAGGGGTGAATCAGCCCCAGCATTTT.

This clone was detected only once. The chain joins TRBV6-5 to TRBJ1-2, with TRBD1 as a possible D gene (6 bases). The length of the CDR3 is 12 residues. CDR1 and CDR2 from the germline V gene are MNHEY and SVGAGI. V was trimmed by 2 bases and J by 7 bases, leaving 8 bases between them. In DNA, the CDR3 is TGTGCCAGCAGTTACCTGGGGGCTGGCTACACCTTC. Amino acid sequence: CASSYLGAGYTF.

V gene TRBV6-4 combines with J gene TRBJ2-1, with 9 bases lining up with TRBD1. The CDR3 is 15 amino acids. V gave up 3 bases and J gave up 7 bases; unmatched junction bases: 7. Looked up from germline, CDR1 is MRHNA and CDR2 is SNTAGT. CDR3 nucleotide sequence: TGTGCCAGCAGTGAAGGGACAGGGCATACGAATGAGCAGTTCTTC. Amino acid sequence: CASSEGTGHTNEQFF.